Each of the 8 T cell receptor beta chains below was sequenced from the same sample in a study of blood T cell repertoires in COVID-19. The assay was immunoSEQ multiplex PCR, and TCRdb's table has in-frame clones only and misses some. The table records around 100,000 clones, around 85% of them present only once. Sequenced material: peripheral blood. Receptors originate from a woman aged 55-70 years with COVID-19, enrolled during active disease.

V gene TRBV7-2 combines with J gene TRBJ2-3, with no clear D. The V and J ends lost 4 bases and 6 bases respectively, with 8 bases between them. The CDR3 contains 12 residues. Germline-derived CDR1 and CDR2 are SGHTA and FQGNSA. The DNA of the CDR3 is TGTGCCAGCAGCTCGGCCGGGGATACGCAGTATTTT. Translating it yields CASSSAGDTQYF.

The chain links TRBV24-1 to TRBJ1-1; 8 nucleotides agree with TRBD1. V shed 7 bases and J 8 bases; nucleotides not matched to a gene: 2. This CDR3 has 11 amino acids. Germline CDR1 KGHDR, CDR2 SFDVKD. CDR3: CATRGQEEAFF. CDR3 bases: TGTGCCACCAGGGGACAGGAGGAAGCTTTCTTT.

This clone was seen just once. The chain recombines TRBV5-1 with TRBJ1-1; the match to TRBD1 covers 8 bases. Germline CDR1 reads SGHRS; CDR2 reads YFSETQ. V shed 4 bases and J 0 bases; nucleotides not matched to a gene: 5. This CDR3 is 15 amino acids long. In DNA form, the CDR3 reads TGCGCCAGCAGCCTGGACAGGGACGTGAACACTGAAGCTTTCTTT. Protein product: CASSLDRDVNTEAFF.

This chain links TRBV9 with TRBJ1-5; D gene ambiguous. This CDR3 has 13 residues. Per the germline V gene, CDR1 is SGDLS and CDR2 is YYNGEE. V was clipped by 0 bases and J by 2 bases, with 3 bases between them. In nucleotides, the CDR3 is TGTGCCAGCAGCGTAGCAGGCAATCAGCCCCAGCATTTT. Protein: CASSVAGNQPQHF. Drawing the rest from reference TRBV9 and TRBJ1-5, the complete variable domain is DSGVTQTPKHLITATGQRVTLRCSPRSGDLSVYWYQQSLDQGLQFLIQYYNGEERAKGNILERFSAQQFPDLHSELNLSSLELGDSALYFCASSVAGNQPQHFGDGTRLSIL.

This CDR3 is CASSRQDYNEQFF. The DNA of the CDR3 is TGTGCCAGCAGCCGACAGGACTACAATGAGCAGTTCTTC. The V and J genes are TRBV3-1 (or the pseudogene TRBV3-2) and TRBJ2-1, with a tentative D call TRBD1 (6 bases). The CDR3 extends over 13 amino acids. The germline V gene encodes CDR1 LGHDT and CDR2 YNNKEL (reference sequence). V was shortened by 4 bases and J by 3 bases, with 7 bases between the two germline ends.

The chain uses TRBV14 and TRBJ2-2, with D possibly being TRBD2 (5 bases). Germline values: CDR1 SGHDN, CDR2 FVKESK. Trimming removed 1 base from V and 7 bases from J, with 13 bases in between. This CDR3 spans 15 amino acids. The CDR3 reads CASSQVGGFIGELFF. The CDR3 DNA reads as TGTGCCAGCAGCCAAGTCGGAGGTTTCATCGGGGAGCTGTTTTTT.

V usage is TRBV29-1 and J usage is TRBJ2-1; perhaps TRBD2 as D (6 bases). V was clipped by 7 bases and J by 6 bases, with 13 bases between them. This CDR3 spans 12 amino acids. The V gene's germline CDR1 is SQVTM and CDR2 ANQGSEA. CDR3 protein: CSALREPNEQFF. The CDR3 DNA is TGCAGCGCCCTCCGGGAGCCCAATGAGCAGTTCTTC.

V and J are TRBV27 and TRBJ2-5, with a tentative D call TRBD1 (5 bases). Germline lookup yields CDR1 MNHEY and CDR2 SMNVEV (reference sequence). There are 13 residues in the CDR3. Trimming shortened V by 6 bases and J by 2 bases, and 10 bases separated the two germline ends. The CDR3 spells CASRQGIQETQYF. The CDR3 DNA reads as TGTGCCAGCAGGCAGGGAATACAAGAGACCCAGTACTTC.